The 25 T cell receptor beta chains reported below all come from one sample, sequenced in a study of cytomegalovirus exposure and HLA in healthy donors. The PCR contained 60 Vbeta and 13 Jbeta primers. Measured with immunoSEQ multiplex PCR; TCRdb has only the in-frame clones, and not every one. The table shows roughly 190,000 clones, with about four fifths occurring only once. Sequencing input: PBMCs. The receptors come from a female donor in good health and CMV-seronegative.

The V call is TRBV27, the J call TRBJ2-5; 8 nucleotides line up with TRBD2. With the DNA end fitting TRBJ2-7 better, the J assignment may be wrong. This CDR3 region has 14 residues. Germline assignment: CDR1 MNHEY and CDR2 SMNVEV (reference sequence). DNA of the CDR3: TGTGCCAGTTCCGTAGCGGGACAAAGTTACGAGCAGTACTTC. It translates to CASSVAGQSYEQYF.

The chain carries TRBV5-1 and TRBJ1-6; 7 bases align to TRBD1. Losses at the gene ends were 4 bases for V and 9 bases for J; bases not matched to a gene: 10. The V gene's germline CDR1 is SGHRS and CDR2 YFSETQ. The CDR3 is 15 amino acids. The CDR3 reads CASSPSTGFSSPLHF. CDR3 nucleotides: TGCGCCAGCAGCCCGTCGACAGGGTTTTCTTCACCCCTCCACTTT.

V usage is TRBV19 and J usage is TRBJ1-2; D gene unclear. Trimming took 5 bases from V and 3 from J, leaving 13 bases between them. In germline, CDR1 is LNHDA, CDR2 SQIVND (reference sequence). The CDR3 sequence is 14 residues long. This CDR3 reads CASSSPGFYYGYTF. CDR3 sequence (DNA): TGTGCCAGTAGTTCCCCGGGATTTTACTATGGCTACACCTTC.

J is TRBJ2-7 and V is TRBV6-5; 10 bases line up with TRBD2. CDR3 length: 15 amino acids. The V gene's germline CDR1 is MNHEY and CDR2 SVGAGI. After removal of 2 bases from V and 2 bases from J, the junction contained 3 bases not matched to a gene. CDR3 region: CASSYSGGDTYEQYF. The CDR3 coding sequence is TGTGCCAGCAGTTACAGCGGGGGGGACACCTACGAGCAGTACTTC.

This rearrangement joins TRBV7-6 to TRBJ1-2; 7 bases fit TRBD1. Germline V lookup: CDR1 SGHVS, CDR2 FNYEAQ. Germline trimming cut 1 base from V and 4 bases from J; bases unmatched to any gene: 6. This CDR3 region has 15 residues. This CDR3 is CASSLGNRGTYGYTF. CDR3 nucleotide sequence: TGTGCCAGCAGCTTAGGCAACAGGGGCACCTATGGCTACACCTTC.

Turning to this clone: At one boundary the junction diverges from the germline segment, which might be a read error. The CDR3 nucleotides are TGTTCCAGCAGCTTATCGGGTAGGAGCAACTATGGCTACACCTTC. It specifies CSSSLSGRSNYGYTF. The chain carries TRBV7-9 and TRBJ1-2; no clear D gene. The V gene's germline CDR1 is SEHNR and CDR2 FQNEAQ (reference sequence). The CDR3 is made up of 15 amino acids.

CDR3 coding DNA: TGCGCCAGCAGTCATACACTGAACACTGAAGCTTTCTTT. Translation: CASSHTLNTEAFF. The chain has TRBV4-1 and TRBJ1-1; the D is unclear. V was shortened by 6 bases and J by 0 bases, with 8 bases between the two germline ends. Germline V lookup: CDR1 MGHRA, CDR2 YSYEKL. There are 13 residues in the CDR3.

This clone was seen once. V gene TRBV2 combines with J gene TRBJ1-1; D is possibly TRBD1 (6 bases). Trimming shortened V by 6 bases and J by 1 base, and 15 bases separated the two germline ends. Germline lookup yields CDR1 SNHLY and CDR2 FYNNEI. This CDR3 has 15 amino acids. The DNA for the CDR3 is TGTGCCAGCAGGGGCGGACAGTTCGCGAACACTGAAGCTTTCTTT. It codes for CASRGGQFANTEAFF.

This CDR3 is CASSIPTGGNPSPLHF. For the CDR3, the DNA is TGTGCCAGCAGTATTCCAACAGGGGGAAACCCGTCACCCCTCCACTTT. V gene TRBV27 combines with J gene TRBJ1-6; the match to TRBD1 covers 8 bases. The CDR3 extends over 16 amino acids. Germline lookup yields CDR1 MNHEY and CDR2 SMNVEV (reference sequence). V was pared by 5 bases and J by 10 bases, with 13 bases of the junction left unmatched.

V is TRBV4-3 and J is TRBJ2-2; TRBD2 is a possible D gene (6 bases). CDR1 LGHNA and CDR2 YSLEER come from the germline V gene. The length of the CDR3 is 17 residues. V lost 0 bases to trimming and J lost 2 bases, with 13 bases between them. The CDR3 is CASSQDMAGSNTGELFF. CDR3 DNA: TGCGCCAGCAGCCAAGATATGGCGGGATCAAACACCGGGGAGCTGTTTTTT.

This chain joins TRBV7-3 and TRBJ2-1; the match to TRBD1 covers 8 bases. CDR1 SGHTA and CDR2 FQGTGA come from the germline V gene. The CDR3 is 15 amino acids. V dropped 5 bases and J dropped 3; count of bases not matched to a gene: 6. This CDR3 reads CASSTAQGDYNEQFF. DNA for the CDR3: TGTGCCAGCAGCACCGCACAGGGGGACTACAATGAGCAGTTCTTC.

This chain uses TRBV4-3 with TRBJ1-1, with a possible D match to TRBD1 (6 bases). The V end lost 0 bases, the J end lost 4 bases, and 9 bases lay between the germline ends. The CDR3 sequence is 14 residues long. Looked up from germline, CDR1 is LGHNA and CDR2 is YSLEER. The CDR3 region is CASSQDQGSTEAFF. The CDR3 bases are TGCGCCAGCAGCCAAGATCAGGGGAGCACTGAAGCTTTCTTT.

The chain carries TRBV6-5 and TRBJ1-6; possibly TRBD1 for D (5 bases). From germline, CDR1 is MNHEY and CDR2 SVGAGI. Trimming took off 1 base at V and 9 bases at J, with 13 bases between the two ends. This CDR3 has 15 residues. This chain's CDR3 is CASSYLGGRGSPLHF. In nucleotides, the CDR3 is TGTGCCAGCAGTTACTTGGGGGGACGCGGTTCACCCCTCCACTTT.

The chain uses TRBV2 and TRBJ2-3, with TRBD2 matching 15 bases. Looked up from germline, CDR1 is SNHLY and CDR2 is FYNNEI. The CDR3 sequence is 18 residues long. V gave up 8 bases and J gave up 1 base; unmatched junction bases: 10. CDR3 protein: CASWGLAGGLPRTDTQYF. The CDR3 DNA is TGTGCCAGCTGGGGACTAGCGGGGGGCCTTCCCCGCACAGATACGCAGTATTTT. Based on the CDR3 plus reference TRBV2 and TRBJ2-3, the full variable domain is EPEVTQTPSHQVTQMGQEVILRCVPISNHLYFYWYRQILGQKVEFLVSFYNNEISEKSEIFDDQFSVERPDGSNFTLKIRSTKLEDSAMYFCASWGLAGGLPRTDTQYFGPGTRLTVL.

This clone showed up just once. This sequence joins TRBV29-1 and TRBJ2-1; 8 bases are a match to TRBD2. Looked up from germline, CDR1 is SQVTM and CDR2 is ANQGSEA. The CDR3 spans 13 residues. Trimming at V came to 6 bases and at J to 8 bases, leaving 9 bases not matched to a gene. CDR3 DNA: TGCAGCGTGACCGGGACTAGTCCCTATGAGCAGTTCTTC. It specifies CSVTGTSPYEQFF.

The V and J genes are TRBV7-9 and TRBJ2-1, with D possibly TRBD1 on 5 matching bases. Germline V gives CDR1 SEHNR, CDR2 FQNEAQ (reference sequence). Trimming removed 4 bases at V and 4 bases at J, with 14 bases between. The CDR3 sequence is 15 residues long. The CDR3 DNA follows: TGTGCCAGCAGCTCTGACAGAAAGACATACAATGAGCAGTTCTTC. Translating gives CASSSDRKTYNEQFF.

CDR3 bases: TGTGCCAGCAGGGCGGGGTCTCGGGCTTTCTTT. Its translation: CASRAGSRAFF. V and J are TRBV2 and TRBJ1-1; D unclear. The ends were cut back, 6 bases at V and 11 bases at J, with 13 bases in the middle. Per germline, CDR1 SNHLY and CDR2 FYNNEI. CDR3 length: 11 amino acids.

This clone appeared a few times. CDR3 protein: CASSLNGGPVYEQYF. The CDR3, as DNA: TGTGCCAGCAGCTTAAACGGCGGGCCCGTGTACGAGCAGTACTTC. The chain uses TRBV7-3 and TRBJ2-7, with D possibly TRBD2 on 5 matching bases. The length of the CDR3 is 15 residues. CDR1 and CDR2 (germline): SGHTA, FQGTGA. V was cut by 1 base and J by 4 bases, with 14 bases left in between. The variable domain in full, completed from reference TRBV7-3 and TRBJ2-7, reads GAGVSQTPSNKVTEKGKYVELRCDPISGHTALYWYRQSLGQGPEFLIYFQGTGAADDSGLPNDRFFAVRPEGSVSTLKIQRTERGDSAVYLCASSLNGGPVYEQYFGPGTRLTVT.

The chain is built from TRBV5-4 and TRBJ2-5; 14 bases map to TRBD2. CDR3 length: 16 residues. Germline assignment: CDR1 SGHNT and CDR2 YYREEE (reference sequence). V lost 4 bases to trimming and J lost 7 bases; unmatched junction nucleotides: 9. The CDR3 DNA is TGTGCCAGCAGCCTCCGGACTAGCGGGAGGAGGTGGACCCAGTACTTC. Translating it yields CASSLRTSGRRWTQYF.

The gene calls are TRBV9 and TRBJ1-1; TRBD1 matches at 7 bases. J gave up 1 base and V 0 bases, and 3 bases lay outside the gene matches. This CDR3 is built from 15 residues. Germline V gene sequence: CDR1 SGDLS, CDR2 YYNGEE. In nucleotides, the CDR3 is TGTGCCAGCAGCGTAGATCCAGGGGGGAACACTGAAGCTTTCTTT. This codes for CASSVDPGGNTEAFF.

J is TRBJ1-1 and V is TRBV6-6, with 9 bases that match TRBD1. The CDR3 is 16 residues long. CDR1 is MNHNY and CDR2 is SVGAGI in the germline V gene (reference sequence). Trimming at V came to 8 bases and at J to 1 base, leaving 11 bases not matched to a gene. CDR3 in DNA: TGTGCCAGCCGATTGGGACAGGGAGGGCCGAACACTGAAGCTTTCTTT. Protein: CASRLGQGGPNTEAFF.

J is TRBJ1-1 and V is TRBV5-1; D is ambiguous. The CDR3 extends over 13 amino acids. CDR1 and CDR2 (germline): SGHRS, YFSETQ. The V and J ends lost 3 bases and 3 bases respectively, with 9 bases between them. CDR3 in DNA: TGCGCCAGCAGCTCGGACTATTACACTGAAGCTTTCTTT. Translation: CASSSDYYTEAFF.

CDR3 DNA sequence: TGTGCCAGCAGCCCCCGGGAGCTGCCGAACACTGAAGCTTTCTTT. This sequence encodes CASSPRELPNTEAFF. This sequence joins TRBV7-9 and TRBJ1-1; D call uncertain. Germline V gives CDR1 SEHNR, CDR2 FQNEAQ (reference sequence). This CDR3 is 15 amino acids long. V lost 5 bases and J lost 1, with 14 bases in between.

This clone was counted a few times. The chain joins TRBV5-8 to TRBJ1-5; unclear D gene. Germline CDR1 is SGHTS and CDR2 is YDEGEE. The CDR3 is 15 residues long. Trimming left V 0 bases short and J 4 bases short, with 11 bases between. The CDR3 spells CASSLVGTENQPQHF. The CDR3 DNA follows: TGTGCCAGCAGCTTGGTTGGTACAGAGAATCAGCCCCAGCATTTT.

V gene TRBV27 combines with J gene TRBJ2-1; the match to TRBD2 covers 13 bases. Trimming removed 5 bases from V and 3 bases from J; junction bases left unmatched: 4. Germline V CDR1 and CDR2: MNHEY, SMNVEV (reference sequence). CDR3 length equals 16 residues. CDR3 protein: CASSAGTSGVYNEQFF. The DNA of the CDR3 is TGTGCCAGCAGTGCAGGGACTAGCGGGGTCTACAATGAGCAGTTCTTC.